The 10 T cell receptor beta chains reported below all come from one sample, sequenced in a study of identical twins. TCRdb itself ran the 5' RACE reads through MiXCR, one entry per CDR3 protein. The repertoire holds hundreds of thousands of distinct CDR3 sequences, with over 8.5% as singletons. The same data also went into a second study, on yellow fever vaccine responses in identical twins.

Sequencing was done on a sample of PBMCs. The receptor source for this set is a woman under 30 in good health.

This clonotype was recorded a few times. The V call is TRBV7-9, the J call TRBJ1-2; D may be TRBD1 (5 bases). The CDR3 totals 14 residues. The V gene's germline CDR1 is SEHNR and CDR2 FQNEAQ (reference sequence). The V gene lost 1 base and the J gene lost 6 bases, with 12 bases spanning the gap. The CDR3 is CASSLEPDINGYTF. CDR3 bases: TGTGCCAGCAGCTTAGAACCGGACATCAATGGCTACACCTTC.

This clonotype was observed a handful of times. V and J are TRBV7-2 and TRBJ1-6, with 7 bases matching TRBD1. The CDR3 length is 17 residues. The germline V gene has CDR1 SGHTA and CDR2 FQGNSA. The trim removed 6 bases at V and 4 bases at J, leaving 12 bases unmatched. This chain's CDR3 is CASRTDQGGGYNSPLHF. The CDR3 bases are TGTGCCAGCAGAACAGATCAGGGGGGTGGGTATAATTCACCCCTCCACTTT.

This clonotype was found many times. The chain joins TRBV5-1 to TRBJ2-7; the match to TRBD1 covers 7 bases. Germline loops: CDR1 SGHRS, CDR2 YFSETQ. The length of the CDR3 is 15 residues. V shed 4 bases, J shed 0 bases, and the junction held 7 bases outside the gene matches. DNA for the CDR3: TGCGCCAGCAGCAAAGGACAGGCGAGCTCCTACGAGCAGTACTTC. Its translation: CASSKGQASSYEQYF.

V is TRBV9 and J is TRBJ1-2; D unresolved. CDR1 is SGDLS, CDR2 YYNGEE, per germline. V shed 4 bases and J shed 8 bases, with 15 bases lying between them. CDR3 length: 13 residues. The CDR3 loop is CASSPASVWGYTF. The CDR3 nucleotides read TGTGCCAGCAGCCCGGCCTCAGTGTGGGGCTACACCTTC.

V gene TRBV5-5 combines with J gene TRBJ2-5; weak D call: TRBD2 (6 bases). V lost 3 bases to trimming and J lost 5 bases, with 23 bases between them. CDR3 size: 17 residues. Per the germline V gene, CDR1 is SGHKS and CDR2 is YYEKEE (reference sequence). In DNA, the CDR3 is TGTGCCAGCAGCTCCCTCCTCTCCGCGGGAATGTTGGAGACCCAGTACTTC. Amino acids: CASSSLLSAGMLETQYF.

This clonotype was recorded a few times. CDR3 in DNA: TGCAGTGCTAGAGTGAGTTCCAGGGGGCCGATAAATGAGCAGTTCTTC. Amino acids: CSARVSSRGPINEQFF. The chain couples TRBV20-1 to TRBJ2-1; TRBD1 matches 8 bases. V shed 1 base, J shed 7 bases, and the junction held 12 bases outside the gene matches. Germline CDR1 reads DFQATT; CDR2 reads SNEGSKA (reference sequence). The CDR3 sequence is 16 residues long.

CDR3 protein: CASSRDRVAFF. DNA of the CDR3: TGTGCCAGCAGCCGTGACAGGGTGGCTTTCTTT. V usage is TRBV16 and J usage is TRBJ1-1; 7 nucleotides agree with TRBD1. There are 11 residues in the CDR3. CDR1 is KGHSY, CDR2 FQNENV, per germline. J was trimmed by 11 bases and V by 4 bases; bases with no gene match: 4. The whole variable domain, remainder taken from reference TRBV16 and TRBJ1-1, is GEEVAQTPKHLVRGEGQKAKLYCAPIKGHSYVFWYQQVLKNEFKFLISFQNENVFDETGMPKERFSAKCLPNSPCSLEIQATKLEDSAVYFCASSRDRVAFFGQGTRLTVV.

This clonotype has ten or more counts. CDR3 in DNA: TGTGCCAGCAGCCGCACCGGGGGGGCAGCCAAAAACATTCAGTACTTC. This translates into CASSRTGGAAKNIQYF. The chain has TRBV28 and TRBJ2-4; 8 bases agree with TRBD2. V lost 6 bases, J lost 0 bases, and 7 bases stayed unmatched. The CDR3 runs to 16 residues. Germline V CDR1 and CDR2: MDHEN, SYDVKM. The full variable domain, rest sourced from reference TRBV28 and TRBJ2-4, is DVKVTQSSRYLVKRTGEKVFLECVQDMDHENMFWYRQDPGLGLRLIYFSYDVKMKEKGDIPEGYSVSREKKERFSLILESASTNQTSMYLCASSRTGGAAKNIQYFGAGTRLSVL.

This clonotype occurred many times. The chain links TRBV5-1 to TRBJ2-5; TRBD2 might be the D (5 bases). Germline CDR1 SGHRS, CDR2 YFSETQ. The CDR3 spans 13 residues. V was clipped by 6 bases and J by 5 bases, with 14 bases between them. Here the CDR3 reads CASTVEGGETQYF. CDR3 bases: TGCGCCAGCACGGTGGAAGGCGGGGAGACCCAGTACTTC. Filled out from reference TRBV5-1 and TRBJ2-5, the complete variable domain reads KAGVTQTPRYLIKTRGQQVTLSCSPISGHRSVSWYQQTPGQGLQFLFEYFSETQRNKGNFPGRFSGRQFSNSRSEMNVSTLELGDSALYLCASTVEGGETQYFGPGTRLLVL.

This chain uses TRBV12-5 with TRBJ2-3; D gene ambiguous. The V gene's germline CDR1 is LGHNT and CDR2 FRNRAP. This CDR3 contains 16 residues. The V gene lost 0 bases and the J gene lost 3 bases, with 13 bases spanning the gap. The CDR3 nucleotides are TGTGCTAGTGGTTTGGTAGTAGGAACGCGGACAGATACGCAGTATTTT. This codes for CASGLVVGTRTDTQYF.